What follows are 25 T cell receptor beta chains derived from one specimen sequenced in a study of blood T cell repertoires in COVID-19. Profiling relied on immunoSEQ multiplex PCR, and the TCRdb table lists in-frame clones only, not all of them. The sample lists fewer than 250,000 clones; approximately 86% were seen once. The specimen sequenced was peripheral blood. Receptor source: a man aged 35 to 55 with acute or convalescent COVID-19.

This chain uses TRBV14 with TRBJ1-1; D perhaps matches TRBD1 (6 bases). CDR3 length equals 18 residues. Germline loops: CDR1 SGHDN, CDR2 FVKESK. V gave up 0 bases and J gave up 1 base, with 18 bases separating them. CDR3: CASSQDQGRGKRNTEAFF. The DNA for the CDR3 is TGTGCCAGCAGCCAAGATCAGGGCAGGGGAAAGAGGAACACTGAAGCTTTCTTT.

The rearrangement joins TRBV30 to TRBJ2-2; no definite D call. The CDR3 is 12 residues long. CDR1 is GTSNPN, CDR2 SVGIG, per germline (reference sequence). V lost 2 bases, J lost 5 bases, and 6 bases lay in between. CDR3 bases: TGTGCCTGGAGTCAGGATACCGGGGAGCTGTTTTTT. Amino acids: CAWSQDTGELFF.

This clone has more than one count but fewer than ten. The V gene is TRBV3-1 (or the pseudogene TRBV3-2), the J gene TRBJ2-2, with 8 bases that match TRBD2. This CDR3 has 17 residues. V dropped 5 bases and J dropped 0; count of bases not matched to a gene: 8. CDR1 is LGHDT, CDR2 YNNKEL, per germline (reference sequence). Here the CDR3 DNA reads TGTGCCAGCAGCTTGAGTATGGGACTAGCGAACACCGGGGAGCTGTTTTTT. Its protein is CASSLSMGLANTGELFF.

This sequence joins TRBV21-1 and TRBJ1-2; the table's D call TRBD1 went unverified against the DNA. TRBV21-1 is deemed a pseudogene. This CDR3 has 14 residues. The CDR3 DNA follows: TGTGCCAGCAACGGACAGGGGAGCATCTATGGCTACACCTTC. As protein: CASNGQGSIYGYTF.

The V and J genes are TRBV15 and TRBJ1-5, with a tentative D call TRBD1 (5 bases). The ends were cut back, 5 bases at V and 9 bases at J, with 11 bases in the middle. The CDR3 runs to 12 residues. Per the germline V gene, CDR1 is LNHNV and CDR2 is YYDKDF (reference sequence). The CDR3 region is CATSEGRGPQHF. In DNA, the CDR3 is TGTGCCACCAGCGAGGGGAGGGGGCCCCAGCATTTT.

The J gene is TRBJ2-2, the V gene TRBV7-3; TRBD2 is a possible D gene (7 bases). The CDR3 contains 16 residues. V was pared by 1 base and J by 1 base, with 10 bases between. CDR1 is SGHTA and CDR2 is FQGTGA in the germline V gene. This CDR3 is CASSLIGGQNTGELFF. CDR3 DNA sequence: TGTGCCAGCAGCTTAATCGGGGGGCAGAACACCGGGGAGCTGTTTTTT.

This chain links TRBV10-3 with TRBJ2-1; TRBD1 aligns across 9 bases. Germline CDR1 ENHRY, CDR2 SYGVKD. V lost 2 bases, J lost 8 bases, and 7 bases stayed unmatched. The CDR3 contains 15 residues. DNA for the CDR3: TGTGCCATCAGTGAGCATGGACAGGGGAGGGATGAGCAGTTCTTC. It specifies CAISEHGQGRDEQFF.

The rearrangement links TRBV21-1 to TRBJ1-1; the table's D call, TRBD1, has no DNA check behind it. TRBV21-1 represents a pseudogene. The CDR3 runs to 17 residues. The CDR3 DNA is TGTGCCAGCAGCATATCAGGACATCGCCCAGGGAACACTGAAGCTTTCTTT. Translation gives CASSISGHRPGNTEAFF.

This clone was seen only a few times. The chain couples TRBV27 to TRBJ2-1; D is perhaps TRBD2 (5 bases). Germline assignment: CDR1 MNHEY and CDR2 SMNVEV (reference sequence). The CDR3 sequence is 17 residues long. V shed 5 bases and J shed 0 bases, with 17 bases lying between them. The CDR3 here is CASSPRLATSSYNEQFF. DNA of the CDR3: TGTGCCAGCAGTCCACGTCTAGCCACCAGCTCCTACAATGAGCAGTTCTTC.

The chain uses TRBV7-9 and TRBJ2-7, with 7 bases aligning to TRBD1. Germline V lookup: CDR1 SEHNR, CDR2 FQNEAQ (reference sequence). Trimming removed 5 bases from V and 3 bases from J; junction bases left unmatched: 4. This CDR3 is 13 amino acids long. DNA of the CDR3: TGTGCCAGCAGCACCGACAGGGTCTACGAGCAGTACTTC. Translating gives CASSTDRVYEQYF.

The chain recombines TRBV6-6 with TRBJ2-3; 7 bases match TRBD2. CDR3 length: 15 amino acids. V trimming: 6 bases; J trimming: 5 bases; junction bases outside the gene matches: 11. Germline CDR1 and CDR2: MNHNY and SVGAGI (reference sequence). CDR3 in DNA: TGTGCCAGCAGCCCCGGGGGAGGGCTAGGAGATACGCAGTATTTT. Translating it yields CASSPGGGLGDTQYF.

The rearrangement joins TRBV6-5 to TRBJ2-2; 8 positions agree with TRBD2. This CDR3 spans 14 amino acids. CDR1 and CDR2 (germline): MNHEY, SVGAGI. V lost 6 bases and J lost 7; bases outside the gene matches: 7. The DNA of the CDR3 is TGTGCCAGCAGCAGACGGGGGGGCAGCGGGGAGCTGTTTTTT. This gives the protein CASSRRGGSGELFF.

This chain links TRBV3-1 (or the pseudogene TRBV3-2) with TRBJ1-3; 9 positions match TRBD1. V gave up 0 bases and J gave up 0 bases; unmatched junction bases: 9. The CDR3 is 19 amino acids. Germline V gene lookup returns CDR1 LGHDT and CDR2 YNNKEL (reference sequence). CDR3 sequence reads: CASSQDSGGTGISGNTIYF. CDR3 in DNA: TGTGCCAGCAGCCAAGATAGTGGGGGGACAGGGATCTCTGGAAACACCATATATTTT.

The chain carries TRBV5-1 and TRBJ1-3; 9 bases match TRBD1. Trimming took 0 bases from V and 4 from J; bases not matched to a gene: 5. This CDR3 is built from 16 residues. Germline CDR1 reads SGHRS; CDR2 reads YFSETQ. CDR3 DNA sequence: TGCGCCAGCAGCTTGGCCGGGACAGGGACCGGAAACACCATATATTTT. Translated: CASSLAGTGTGNTIYF.

The chain recombines TRBV4-3 with TRBJ1-4, with 9 nucleotides matching TRBD1. The V and J ends lost 1 base and 8 bases, in that order; junction bases with no gene match: 8. The CDR3 is 16 amino acids. From germline, CDR1 is LGHNA and CDR2 YSLEER. The CDR3 bases are TGCGCCAGCAGCCAAGCCCCGGGACAGGGATTCGAAAAACTGTTTTTT. This codes for CASSQAPGQGFEKLFF.

The chain recombines TRBV3-1 (or the pseudogene TRBV3-2) with TRBJ2-1; D perhaps matches TRBD2 (6 bases). With 5 bases removed from V and 1 base from J, the gap between germline ends came to 12 bases. Germline CDR1 reads LGHDT; CDR2 reads YNNKEL (reference sequence). The CDR3 runs to 15 residues. In DNA form, the CDR3 reads TGTGCCAGCAGCTCCTTAGCGGTGTCCTACAATGAGCAGTTCTTC. Its protein is CASSSLAVSYNEQFF.

This rearrangement joins TRBV2 to TRBJ1-6; TRBD1 might be the D (5 bases). Germline CDR1 reads SNHLY; CDR2 reads FYNNEI. Trimming left V 3 bases short and J 4 bases short, with 10 bases between. This CDR3 has 15 amino acids. DNA for the CDR3: TGTGCCAGCAGTGAGGGAGGGGCGTATAATTCACCCCTCCACTTT. Protein sequence: CASSEGGAYNSPLHF.

This chain links TRBV11-2 with TRBJ2-2; TRBD1 matches 10 bases. The CDR3 has 15 residues. The ends lost 3 bases at V and 6 bases at J; junction bases unmatched: 4. Germline CDR1 and CDR2: SGHAT and FQNNGV. The CDR3 DNA reads as TGTGCCAGCAGCTTTTCCGGGACAGGGGCCGGGGAGCTGTTTTTT. Protein: CASSFSGTGAGELFF.

The chain uses TRBV28 and TRBJ2-1; possible D gene TRBD1, 7 bases. The germline V gene encodes CDR1 MDHEN and CDR2 SYDVKM. The CDR3 length is 15 residues. Trimming took off 4 bases at V and 4 bases at J, with 14 bases between the two ends. This CDR3 reads CASSYRGGLYNEQFF. The CDR3 DNA reads as TGTGCCAGCAGTTACAGGGGAGGACTATACAATGAGCAGTTCTTC.

The chain combines TRBV7-2 with TRBJ2-7; tentatively, D is TRBD2 (5 bases). This CDR3 comprises 15 residues. Germline CDR1 SGHTA, CDR2 FQGNSA. V gave up 5 bases and J gave up 3 bases, with 17 bases separating them. The CDR3 DNA follows: TGTGCCAGCAGCGTCCAGTTTGGAGGAGACTACGAGCAGTACTTC. Protein product: CASSVQFGGDYEQYF.

V and J are TRBV7-9 and TRBJ2-3; D may be TRBD1 (5 bases). This CDR3 contains 17 residues. CDR1 is SEHNR and CDR2 is FQNEAQ in the germline V gene (reference sequence). Trimming shortened V by 4 bases and J by 0 bases, and 17 bases separated the two germline ends. The CDR3 DNA is TGTGCCAGCAGCTCCCCAGGGTCCGGATCTAGCACAGATACGCAGTATTTT. As protein: CASSSPGSGSSTDTQYF.

The V call is TRBV6-5, the J call TRBJ1-1; no firm D call. CDR3 size: 12 residues. Trimming cost V 5 bases and J 5 bases, with 9 bases left between them. Per the germline V gene, CDR1 is MNHEY and CDR2 is SVGAGI. The CDR3 DNA sequence: TGTGCCAGCAGTACCCCGAGGACTGAAGCTTTCTTT. As protein: CASSTPRTEAFF.

This chain uses TRBV23-1 with TRBJ2-1, with D possibly TRBD1 on 6 matching bases. Being an ORF, TRBV23-1 has a function that is uncertain. The CDR3 spans 12 residues. Trimming cost V 10 bases and J 5 bases, with 12 bases left between them. In DNA form, the CDR3 reads TGCGCCATCGAGACAGGCCACAATGAGCAGTTCTTC. This sequence encodes CAIETGHNEQFF.

The gene calls are TRBV11-2 and TRBJ1-2; possibly TRBD1 for D (6 bases). The CDR3 is 12 residues long. Germline assignment: CDR1 SGHAT and CDR2 FQNNGV. V dropped 4 bases and J dropped 9 bases, with 12 bases sitting between them. The CDR3 region has the DNA TGTGCCAGCAGCTCCGGACAGCCGCGCTACACCTTC. The encoded protein is CASSSGQPRYTF.

The J gene is TRBJ2-3, the V gene TRBV6-5; 9 bases are shared with TRBD2. With 7 bases clipped from V and 5 bases from J, the junction kept 10 bases outside the gene matches. The CDR3 is 15 amino acids. Germline-derived CDR1 and CDR2 are MNHEY and SVGAGI. The CDR3 nucleotides are TGTGCCAGCACTGTTAGCGGGAGTGGAAAAGATACGCAGTATTTT. Encoded protein: CASTVSGSGKDTQYF.